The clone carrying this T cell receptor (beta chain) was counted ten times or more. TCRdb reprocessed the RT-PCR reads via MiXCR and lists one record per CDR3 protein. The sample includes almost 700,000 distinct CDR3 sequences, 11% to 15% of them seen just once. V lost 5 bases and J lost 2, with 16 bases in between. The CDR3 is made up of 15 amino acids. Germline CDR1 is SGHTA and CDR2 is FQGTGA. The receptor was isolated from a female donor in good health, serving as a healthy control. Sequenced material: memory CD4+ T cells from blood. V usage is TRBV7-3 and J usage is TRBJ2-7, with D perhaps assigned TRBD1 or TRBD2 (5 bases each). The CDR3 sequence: CASSEGRSSPYEQYF. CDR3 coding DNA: TGTGCCAGCAGCGAGGGACGGAGTAGCCCCTACGAGCAGTACTTC.